The TCR beta chain under discussion was sequenced for a study of T cells in Graves' hyperthyroidism and ophthalmopathy. Study findings and constraints: Ophthalmopathy cases were set apart from stable hyperthyroidism by a 13 V-J model.

What was amplified from RNA transcripts were TCR beta CDR3 regions. Initially, a first-round RT-PCR of the TCR CDR3 employed the HTBI primer set. MiXCR, run by TCRdb on the multiplex PCR reads, gives a single entry per CDR3 protein. Seen here are fewer than 500,000 distinct CDR3 sequences, approximately 12% observed once, and the top ten hold less than 25%. Patients aged 18 to 65 had newly diagnosed hyperthyroidism that had lasted under 2 months. First hyperthyroidism diagnosis is when the blood sample was obtained, before any ophthalmopathy symptoms. Comment on this clonotype: Its specificity is unknown. This could be a read error, since a much larger clone is one nucleotide away.

Specimen: blood. This clonotype originated in a man under 40 with Graves' hyperthyroidism that later progressed to Graves' ophthalmopathy.

CDR3 coding DNA: TGCAGTGCCACAAGGATGCGGGGGGGCAATGAGCAGTTCTTC. Its protein product is CSATRMRGGNEQFF. This chain uses TRBV20-1 with TRBJ2-1, with TRBD2 matching over 9 bases. This CDR3 comprises 14 residues. Germline trimming cut 6 bases from V and 6 bases from J; bases unmatched to any gene: 9. The germline V gene encodes CDR1 DFQATT and CDR2 SNEGSKA (reference sequence).